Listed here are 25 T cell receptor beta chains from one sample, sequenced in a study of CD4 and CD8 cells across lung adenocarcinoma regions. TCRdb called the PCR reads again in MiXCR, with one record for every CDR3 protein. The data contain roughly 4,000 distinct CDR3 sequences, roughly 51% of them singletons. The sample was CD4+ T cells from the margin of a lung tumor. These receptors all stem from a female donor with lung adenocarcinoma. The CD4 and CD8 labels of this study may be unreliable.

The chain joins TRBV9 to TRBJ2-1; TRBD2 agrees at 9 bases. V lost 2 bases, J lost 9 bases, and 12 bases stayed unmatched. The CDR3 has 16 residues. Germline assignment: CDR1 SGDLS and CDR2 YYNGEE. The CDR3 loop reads CASSVGGREGRGEQFF. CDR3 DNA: TGTGCCAGCAGCGTGGGCGGGAGGGAGGGACGTGGTGAGCAGTTCTTC.

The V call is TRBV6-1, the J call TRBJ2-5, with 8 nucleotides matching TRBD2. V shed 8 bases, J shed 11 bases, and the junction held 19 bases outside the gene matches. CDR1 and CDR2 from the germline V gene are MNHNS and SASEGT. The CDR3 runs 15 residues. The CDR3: CASEPVAGTLNEQYF. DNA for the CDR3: TGTGCCAGCGAACCCGTAGCGGGAACCCTCAATGAGCAGTACTTC.

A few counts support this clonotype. The CDR3 DNA reads TGTGCCAGCAGCTTAGCCAGCGGGAGTTGGACAGATACGCAGTATTTT. This codes for CASSLASGSWTDTQYF. The chain employs TRBV7-6 and TRBJ2-3; 8 nucleotides match TRBD2. The CDR3 extends over 16 amino acids. The germline CDR1 and CDR2 sequences are SGHVS and FNYEAQ. Losses at the gene ends were 0 bases for V and 3 bases for J; bases not matched to a gene: 5.

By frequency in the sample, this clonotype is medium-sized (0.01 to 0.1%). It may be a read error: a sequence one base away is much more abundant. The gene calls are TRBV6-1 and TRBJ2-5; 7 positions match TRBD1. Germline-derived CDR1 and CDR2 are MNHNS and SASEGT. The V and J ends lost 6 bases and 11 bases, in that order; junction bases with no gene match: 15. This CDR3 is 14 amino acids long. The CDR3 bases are TGTGCCAGCAGAAAGACAGGGCCAGGCAATGAGCAGTACTTC. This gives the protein CASRKTGPGNEQYF.

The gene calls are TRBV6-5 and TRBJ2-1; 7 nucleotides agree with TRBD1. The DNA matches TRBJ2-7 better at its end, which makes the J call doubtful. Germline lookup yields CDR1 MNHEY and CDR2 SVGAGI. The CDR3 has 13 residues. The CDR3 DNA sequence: TGTGCCAGCAGTTACTCCCAGGGGGACGAGCAGTACTTC. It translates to CASSYSQGDEQYF.

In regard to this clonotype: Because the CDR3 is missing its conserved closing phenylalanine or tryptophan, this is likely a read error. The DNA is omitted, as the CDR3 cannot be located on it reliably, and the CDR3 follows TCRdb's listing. The CDR3 reads CASSYSSWLQETQYL. The chain combines TRBV6-5 with TRBJ2-3. From its first to its last residue, the CDR3 has 15 amino acids. CDR1 is MNHEY, CDR2 SVGAGI, per germline.

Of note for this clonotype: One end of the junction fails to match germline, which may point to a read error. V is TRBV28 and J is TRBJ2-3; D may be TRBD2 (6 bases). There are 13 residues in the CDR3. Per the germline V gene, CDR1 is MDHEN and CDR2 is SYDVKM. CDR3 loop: CASGLASTETQYF. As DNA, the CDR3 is TGTGCCAGCGGGCTAGCGAGCACAGAGACGCAGTACTTT.

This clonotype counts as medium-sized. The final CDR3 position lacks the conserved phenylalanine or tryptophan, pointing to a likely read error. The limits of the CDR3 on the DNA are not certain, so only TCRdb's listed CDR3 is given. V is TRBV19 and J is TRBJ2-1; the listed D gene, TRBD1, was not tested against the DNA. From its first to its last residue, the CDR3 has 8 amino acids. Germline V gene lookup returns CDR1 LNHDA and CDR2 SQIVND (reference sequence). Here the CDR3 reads CAYEIIHR.

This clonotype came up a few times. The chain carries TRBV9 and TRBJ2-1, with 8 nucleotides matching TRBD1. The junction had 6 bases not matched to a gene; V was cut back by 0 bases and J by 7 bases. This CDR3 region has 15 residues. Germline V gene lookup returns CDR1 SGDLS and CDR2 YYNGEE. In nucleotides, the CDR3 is TGTGCCAGCAGCGTAGACAGGACAGGGTGGAATGAGCAGTTCTTC. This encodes CASSVDRTGWNEQFF. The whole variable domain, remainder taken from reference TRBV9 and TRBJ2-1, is DSGVTQTPKHLITATGQRVTLRCSPRSGDLSVYWYQQSLDQGLQFLIQYYNGEERAKGNILERFSAQQFPDLHSELNLSSLELGDSALYFCASSVDRTGWNEQFFGPGTRLTVL.

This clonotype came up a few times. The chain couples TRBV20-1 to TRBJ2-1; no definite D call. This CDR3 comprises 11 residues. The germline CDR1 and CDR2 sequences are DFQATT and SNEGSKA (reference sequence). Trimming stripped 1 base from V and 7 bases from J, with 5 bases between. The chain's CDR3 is CSARGSNEQFF. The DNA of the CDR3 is TGCAGTGCTAGAGGGTCGAATGAGCAGTTCTTC.

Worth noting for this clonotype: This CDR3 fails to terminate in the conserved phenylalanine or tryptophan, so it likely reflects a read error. The CDR3 loop reads CASTPSGVQETQFL. The CDR3, as DNA: TGTGCCAGCACTCCTAGCGGAGTCCAAGAGACCCAGTTCTTG. This chain links TRBV27 with TRBJ2-5; 7 nucleotides line up with TRBD2. With the DNA end fitting TRBJ2-1 better, the J assignment may be wrong. CDR1 and CDR2 from the germline V gene are MNHEY and SMNVEV (reference sequence). This CDR3 contains 14 residues.

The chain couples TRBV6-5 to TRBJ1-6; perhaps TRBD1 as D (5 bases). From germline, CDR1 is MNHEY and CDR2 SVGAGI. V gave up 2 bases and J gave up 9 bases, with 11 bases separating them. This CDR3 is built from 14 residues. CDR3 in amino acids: CASSYRGDFSPLHF. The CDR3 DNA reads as TGTGCCAGCAGTTACAGAGGGGATTTTTCACCCCTCCACTTT.

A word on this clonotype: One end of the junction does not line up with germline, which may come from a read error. The CDR3 region has the DNA TGTGCGGGGAGCGGGGCCCGTGACCAAGAGACGCAGTACTTT. Residues: CAGSGARDQETQYF. The chain uses TRBV10-3 and TRBJ2-3, with 7 bases lining up with TRBD2. This CDR3 is 14 amino acids long. Germline values: CDR1 ENHRY, CDR2 SYGVKD.

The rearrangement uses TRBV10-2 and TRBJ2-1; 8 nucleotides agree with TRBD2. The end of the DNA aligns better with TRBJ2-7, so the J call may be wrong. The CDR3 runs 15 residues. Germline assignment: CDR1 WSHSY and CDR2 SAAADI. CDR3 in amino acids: CASSDQRGQAYEQYF. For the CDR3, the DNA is TGCGCCAGCAGTGACCAGCGGGGGCAAGCCTACGAGCAGTACTTC.

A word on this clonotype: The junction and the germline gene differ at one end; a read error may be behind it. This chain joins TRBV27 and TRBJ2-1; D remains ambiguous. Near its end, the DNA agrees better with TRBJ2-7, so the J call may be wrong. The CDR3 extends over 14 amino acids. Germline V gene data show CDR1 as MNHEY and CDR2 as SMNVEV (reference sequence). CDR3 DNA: TGTGCCAGCAGTTTCCGGGCCTCCTCCTCCGAGCAGTACTTC. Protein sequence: CASSFRASSSEQYF.

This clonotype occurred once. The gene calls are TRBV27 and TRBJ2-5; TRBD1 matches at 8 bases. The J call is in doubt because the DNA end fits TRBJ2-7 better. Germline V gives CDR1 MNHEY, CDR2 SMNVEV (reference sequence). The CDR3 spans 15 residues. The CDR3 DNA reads TGTGCCAGCAGTACTCGACAGGGGCCTAGAGGCGAGCAGTACTTC. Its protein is CASSTRQGPRGEQYF.

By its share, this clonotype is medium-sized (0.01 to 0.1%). The CDR3 nucleotides are TGTGCCATCTCGACCGAAACCTACGAGCAGTACTTC. This encodes CAISTETYEQYF. This sequence joins TRBV10-3 and TRBJ2-7; no reliable D call. With 8 bases removed from V and 2 bases from J, the gap between germline ends came to 10 bases. Per germline, CDR1 ENHRY and CDR2 SYGVKD. The CDR3 length is 12 residues.

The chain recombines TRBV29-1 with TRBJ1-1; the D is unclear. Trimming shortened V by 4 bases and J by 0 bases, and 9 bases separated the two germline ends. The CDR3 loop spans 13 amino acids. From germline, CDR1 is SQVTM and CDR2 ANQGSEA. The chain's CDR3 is CSVGGGMNTEAFF. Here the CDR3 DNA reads TGCAGCGTTGGGGGAGGGATGAACACTGAAGCTTTCTTT.

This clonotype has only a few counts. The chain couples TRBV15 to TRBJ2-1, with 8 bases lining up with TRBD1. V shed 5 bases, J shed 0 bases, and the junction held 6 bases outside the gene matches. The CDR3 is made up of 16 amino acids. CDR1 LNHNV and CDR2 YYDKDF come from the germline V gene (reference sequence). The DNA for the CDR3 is TGTGCCACCAGCCCCTACAGGGGGAGCTCCTACAATGAGCAGTTCTTC. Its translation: CATSPYRGSSYNEQFF.

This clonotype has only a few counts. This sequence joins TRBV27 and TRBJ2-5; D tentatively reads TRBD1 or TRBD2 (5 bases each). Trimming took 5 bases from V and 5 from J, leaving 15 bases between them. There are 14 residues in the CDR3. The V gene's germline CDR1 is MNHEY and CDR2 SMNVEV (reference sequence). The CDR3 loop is CASSLTGTGETQYF. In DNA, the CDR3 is TGTGCCAGCAGTCTCACCGGGACCGGGGAGACCCAGTACTTC.

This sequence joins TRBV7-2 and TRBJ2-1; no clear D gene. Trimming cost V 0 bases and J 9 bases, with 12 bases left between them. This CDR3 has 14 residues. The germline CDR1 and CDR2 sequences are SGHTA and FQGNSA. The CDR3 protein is CASSLAGPSAEQFF. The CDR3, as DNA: TGTGCCAGCAGCTTAGCGGGCCCCTCGGCTGAGCAGTTCTTC.

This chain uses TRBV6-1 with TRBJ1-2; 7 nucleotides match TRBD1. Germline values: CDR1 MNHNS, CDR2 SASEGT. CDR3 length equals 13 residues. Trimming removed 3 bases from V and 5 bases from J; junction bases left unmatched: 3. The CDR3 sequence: CASSDRGSYGYTF. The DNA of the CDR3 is TGTGCCAGCAGTGACAGGGGGTCATATGGCTACACCTTC.

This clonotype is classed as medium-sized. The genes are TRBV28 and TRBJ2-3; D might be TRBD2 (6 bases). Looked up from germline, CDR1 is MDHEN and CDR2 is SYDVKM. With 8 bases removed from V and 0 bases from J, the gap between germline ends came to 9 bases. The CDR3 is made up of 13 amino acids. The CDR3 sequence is CASGLASTDTQYF. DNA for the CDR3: TGTGCCAGCGGGCTAGCGAGCACAGATACGCAGTATTTT.

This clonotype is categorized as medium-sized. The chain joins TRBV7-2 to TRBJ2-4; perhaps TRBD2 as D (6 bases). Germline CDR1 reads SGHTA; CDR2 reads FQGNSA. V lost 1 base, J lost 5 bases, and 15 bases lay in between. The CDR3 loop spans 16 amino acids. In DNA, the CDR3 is TGTGCCAGCAGCTTAGGACCTCAGGGAGGCCAAAACATTCAGTACTTC. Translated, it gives CASSLGPQGGQNIQYF.

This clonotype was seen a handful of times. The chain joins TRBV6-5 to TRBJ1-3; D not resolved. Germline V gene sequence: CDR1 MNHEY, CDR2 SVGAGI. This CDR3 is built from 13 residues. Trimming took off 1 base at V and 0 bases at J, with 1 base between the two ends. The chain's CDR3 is CASSYFSGNTIYF. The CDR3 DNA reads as TGTGCCAGCAGTTACTTCTCTGGAAACACCATATATTTT.